These T cell receptor beta chains were read from a single sample in a study of blood T cell repertoires in COVID-19. Sequencing used immunoSEQ multiplex PCR; TCRdb keeps in-frame clones, though not all of them. The sample includes 200,000 to 300,000 clones, approximately 88% of them seen just once. The sequenced sample was PBMCs or T cells enriched from blood (not recorded which). The receptors derive from a woman in her thirties or forties with acute COVID-19. Each CDR3 is given with its conserved first and last residue. A D gene is named only where the DNA matches it firmly. Expanded clones are given a class, and other clones once, few, many or no size at all.

abundance	v_gene	j_gene	d_gene	CDR3nt	CDR3aa
NA	TRBV5-6	TRBJ2-7	NA	TGTGCCAGCAGCTTGAGACGAGGGTTCTACGAGCAGTACTTC	CASSLRRGFYEQYF
once	TRBV7-2	TRBJ1-6	TRBD1	TGTGCCAGCAGCTTTGGACAGGGCACCTCACCCCTCCACTTT	CASSFGQGTSPLHF
NA	TRBV11-3	TRBJ2-1	TRBD2	TGTGCCAGCAGCTTAGATTCGGGACTAGCGTTGTGGGGCAATGAGCAGTTCTTC	CASSLDSGLALWGNEQFF
once	TRBV18	TRBJ2-5	NA	TGTGCCAGCTCTCCCAGAGGAGGGGGCTCAATGAGACAAGAGACCCAGTACTTC	CASSPRGGGSMRQETQYF
once	TRBV3-1/TRBV3-2	TRBJ1-6	TRBD1	TGTGCCAGCAGCTTAAACCGGGGACAGGTTAATTCACCCCTCCACTTT	CASSLNRGQVNSPLHF
NA	TRBV18	TRBJ1-1	NA	TGTGCCAGCTCACCACCGGAGGGAAGTTCCACTGAAGCTTTCTTT	CASSPPEGSSTEAFF
once	TRBV29-1	TRBJ1-1	NA	TGCAGCGTAAAGCCCGGGGGGAACACTGAAGCTTTCTTT	CSVKPGGNTEAFF
NA	TRBV24-1	TRBJ2-5	NA	TGTGCCACCAGTGATCCCGGGGTGGGAGAGACCCAGTACTTC	CATSDPGVGETQYF
NA	TRBV5-4	TRBJ2-3	NA	TGTGCCAGCAGCTCCCCGCGGGAAGGAGATACGCAGTATTTT	CASSSPREGDTQYF
NA	TRBV18	TRBJ1-4	NA	TGTGCCAGCTCGGCAGGGGCTACTAATGAAAAACTGTTTTTT	CASSAGATNEKLFF
NA	TRBV9	TRBJ2-3	TRBD2	TGTGCCAGCAGCGTAGTCAGCGGGGGAGATACGCAGTATTTT	CASSVVSGGDTQYF
NA	TRBV12-5	TRBJ1-2	TRBD1	TGTGCTAGTGGTCCTGGGACAGGTCCACCGAGTAACTATGGCTACACCTTC	CASGPGTGPPSNYGYTF
NA	TRBV27	TRBJ1-2	NA	TGTGCCAGCAGTTTATCAAGGGGCAGCTATGGCTACACCTTC	CASSLSRGSYGYTF
NA	TRBV15	TRBJ2-5	NA	TGTGCCACCAGCAGAGAATTGGCGGAACAAGAGACCCAGTACTTC	CATSRELAEQETQYF